This T cell receptor beta chain is drawn from a study of T-cell memory formation after mild COVID-19. Overall study: There were largely donor-specific TCR clusters.

5'RACE with constant-segment primers yielded barcoded, UMI-tagged TCR alpha and TCR beta cDNA libraries. From the 5' RACE reads, TCRdb called clonotypes with MiXCR, one entry per CDR3 protein. The sample lists about 290,000 distinct CDR3 sequences, more than 15% seen once, with about a fifth in the top ten. A note on this clonotype: Antigen: not known.

V was pared by 5 bases and J by 5 bases, with 22 bases between. The CDR3 sequence is 16 residues long. Germline V lookup: CDR1 SGHAT, CDR2 FQDESV (reference sequence). Study-level points and caveats: Shrinking CD4+ clones resided mostly in CM and EM, and CD8+ ones in EMRA.

Sample: PBMCs or a T cell subset sorted from them (not recorded which). The chain uses TRBV11-1 and TRBJ2-7, with D perhaps TRBD2 (6 bases). The receptor's source is a man aged 18-30 years who had mild COVID-19 (a few samples of this study predate the infection). Cell type and time point are not known. CDR3 nucleotides: TGTGCCAGCAGCCCGCCCGAAGGAGGGAAACGGAACGAGCAGTACTTC. Its translation: CASSPPEGGKRNEQYF.